The subject of this entry is one T cell receptor beta chain. Deletions cut 5 bases from V and 5 bases from J, with 16 bases between. Germline loops: CDR1 PRHDT, CDR2 FYEKMQ (reference sequence). CDR3 length: 14 amino acids. The data belong to a study of shared T cell receptors in the human thymus. Repertoires were generated with immunoSEQ multiplex PCR, while TCRdb's copy carries only in-frame clones and drops some. Among hundreds of thousands of clones listed, roughly 90% were seen once. These same records also appear under a second study, on human thymus T cells.

The clonotype originates from a boy less than two years old with a congenital heart defect. The genes are TRBV13 and TRBJ2-7; a possible D gene is TRBD2 (5 bases). Material: thymocytes. The CDR3 loop is CASSPSPGPHEQYF. The CDR3 DNA sequence: TGTGCCAGCAGCCCTAGCCCCGGACCGCACGAGCAGTACTTC. Together with reference TRBV13 and TRBJ2-7, the CDR3 gives the full variable domain: AAGVIQSPRHLIKEKRETATLKCYPIPRHDTVYWYQQGPGQDPQFLISFYEKMQSDKGSIPDRFSAQQFSDYHSELNMSSLELGDSALYFCASSPSPGPHEQYFGPGTRLTVT.